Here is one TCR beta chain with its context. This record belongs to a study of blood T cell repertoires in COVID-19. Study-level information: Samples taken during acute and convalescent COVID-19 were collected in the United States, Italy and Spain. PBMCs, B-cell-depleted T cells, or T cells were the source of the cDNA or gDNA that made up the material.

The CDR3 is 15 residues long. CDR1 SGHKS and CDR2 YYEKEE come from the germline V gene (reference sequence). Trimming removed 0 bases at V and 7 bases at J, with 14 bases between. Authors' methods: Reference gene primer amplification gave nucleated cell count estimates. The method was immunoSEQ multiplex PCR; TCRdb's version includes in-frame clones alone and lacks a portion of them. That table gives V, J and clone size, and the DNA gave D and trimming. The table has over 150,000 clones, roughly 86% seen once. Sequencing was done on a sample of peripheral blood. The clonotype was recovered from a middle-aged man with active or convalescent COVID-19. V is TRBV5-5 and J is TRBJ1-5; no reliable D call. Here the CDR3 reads CASSLDGGPLQPQHF. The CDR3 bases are TGTGCCAGCAGCTTGGATGGCGGGCCCTTGCAGCCCCAGCATTTT. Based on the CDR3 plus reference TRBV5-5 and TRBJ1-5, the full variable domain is DAGVTQSPTHLIKTRGQQVTLRCSPISGHKSVSWYQQVLGQGPQFIFQYYEKEERGRGNFPDRFSARQFPNYSSELNVNALLLGDSALYLCASSLDGGPLQPQHFGDGTRLSIL.